This T cell receptor beta chain comes out of a study of cytomegalovirus exposure and HLA in healthy donors. Findings and caveats of the study: Some TCR beta chains (164 of them) were listed as cytomegalovirus-associated.

V shed 4 bases and J shed 2 bases, with 8 bases lying between them. The CDR3 has 14 amino acids. Germline V gene data show CDR1 as SGHAT and CDR2 as FQNNGV. PCR used 60 Vbeta primers and 13 Jbeta primers. Profiling relied on immunoSEQ multiplex PCR, and the TCRdb table lists in-frame clones only, not all of them. Here the sample spans fewer than 130,000 clones, more than 70% being singletons. This clone has more than one count but fewer than ten. Its antigen is still unknown. This receptor was obtained from a woman aged 60-70 years in good health and CMV-seropositive. The rearrangement links TRBV11-2 to TRBJ2-2; no reliable D call. The sample consisted of PBMCs. CDR3 in amino acids: CASSSQSNTGELFF. In DNA form, the CDR3 reads TGTGCCAGCAGCTCCCAGTCAAACACCGGGGAGCTGTTTTTT.